The present TCR beta chain was sequenced within a study of siplizumab effects on memory and regulatory T cells. Overall study findings and caveats: In siplizumab conditions, mappable alloreactive CD4+ clones averaged 68.8% Treg-derived, against around 30% in controls. Naive T cells seemed more diverse than memory cells and seemed major alloresponse contributors.

Germline CDR1 KGHSH, CDR2 LQKENI. The CDR3 runs to 14 residues. Deletions cut 3 bases from V and 5 bases from J, with 13 bases between. Assay: immunoSEQ multiplex PCR; the TCRdb copy retains only in-frame clones and omits some. The sample holds about 85,000 clones, roughly 94% seen once. As concerns this clone: What it recognizes is unknown.

The sequenced material came from CD8+ T cells sorted from blood. This clonotype was sampled from a human donor in good health. This chain links TRBV18 with TRBJ1-1; no clear D gene. CDR3 nucleotides: TGTGCCAGCTCACCGAGCGGGTATTTGACTGAAGCTTTCTTT. Translation: CASSPSGYLTEAFF. The full variable domain, with the rest looked up from reference TRBV18 and TRBJ1-1, is NAGVMQNPRHLVRRRGQEARLRCSPMKGHSHVYWYRQLPEEGLKFMVYLQKENIIDESGMPKERFSAEFPKEGPSILRIQQVVRGDSAAYFCASSPSGYLTEAFFGQGTRLTVV.